This paragraph covers one TCR beta chain sequence. Its antigen is unidentified. This sample is drawn from a study of T cell responses to AZD1222 COVID-19 vaccine. Study-wide results and limits: White British people made up most donors, females outnumbered males, and clonal diversity was possibly underestimated. Just a handful of AZD1222 recipients tested seropositive at baseline. Repertoires were collected only later (after the peak T cell response had occurred). Reports say nearly half of spike-specific TCRs go after unmutated variant regions.

This CDR3 has 15 amino acids. V lost 2 bases and J lost 8; bases outside the gene matches: 8. Germline-derived CDR1 and CDR2 are MNHGY and SAAAGT. Clones were read by immunoSEQ multiplex PCR, and TCRdb kept only the in-frame ones, dropping some. The table records around 95,000 clones, around 90% of them present only once. The source material was peripheral blood, sampled on day 0 of AZD1222 vaccination. The TCR was taken from an adult in good health. The V call is TRBV6-8, the J call TRBJ2-1; 8 nucleotides agree with TRBD2. CDR3 sequence reads: CASSYASGPLHEQFF. The DNA for the CDR3 is TGTGCCAGCAGTTACGCTAGCGGGCCTTTACATGAGCAGTTCTTC.